These 30 T cell receptor beta chains originate from one sample sequenced in a study of blood T cells in healthy people across ages. A sample-barcoded 5' primer and a J-beta primer mix were used in a second PCR of about 7 to 12 cycles. Each CDR3 protein gets one entry after TCRdb re-called the 5' RACE reads with MiXCR. The data show some 1.4 million distinct CDR3 sequences, around 42% seen once. The sequenced material came from blood. These receptors were obtained from a young woman in good health.

J is TRBJ2-7 and V is TRBV3-1; 7 bases line up with TRBD1. V trimming: 4 bases; J trimming: 0 bases; junction bases outside the gene matches: 6. The CDR3 spans 15 residues. Germline assignment: CDR1 LGHDT and CDR2 YNNKEL (reference sequence). The CDR3 region has the DNA TGTGCCAGCAGCCCGGGACAGTGGAGCTCCTACGAGCAGTACTTC. It yields the protein CASSPGQWSSYEQYF.

The genes are TRBV6-6 and TRBJ2-7, with a weak D call TRBD2 (6 bases). Germline V gene lookup returns CDR1 MNHNY and CDR2 SVGAGI (reference sequence). The CDR3 is 14 amino acids. The germline V and J ends were trimmed by 6 bases and 6 bases, with 18 bases remaining between them. CDR3 protein: CASSLPGDGAEQYF. Here the CDR3 DNA reads TGTGCCAGCAGCCTCCCGGGGGACGGCGCCGAGCAGTACTTC.

This chain joins TRBV11-2 and TRBJ2-7, with 8 bases identical to TRBD1. The last part of the DNA fits TRBJ2-5 better; the J call may be wrong. Germline assignment: CDR1 SGHAT and CDR2 FQNNGV. The CDR3 covers 22 residues. The CDR3 is CASSFLPPTGDAGRFGMETQYF. Here the CDR3 DNA reads TGTGCCAGCAGCTTTCTCCCGCCGACAGGGGACGCAGGGCGGTTTGGCATGGAGACCCAGTACTTC.

This sequence joins TRBV10-3 and TRBJ1-2, with TRBD1 matching 9 bases. CDR1 and CDR2 from the germline V gene are ENHRY and SYGVKD. The V gene end was trimmed by 10 bases and the J gene end by 8 bases; junction bases not matched to a gene: 11. This CDR3 region has 13 residues. The CDR3 reads CATTQTGGEGYTF. CDR3 DNA sequence: TGTGCCACCACCCAGACAGGGGGGGAAGGCTACACCTTC.

The J gene is TRBJ2-1, the V gene TRBV7-9, with D hard to call. CDR3 size: 17 residues. Trimming left V 1 base short and J 7 bases short, with 20 bases between. CDR1 SEHNR and CDR2 FQNEAQ come from the germline V gene (reference sequence). The DNA for the CDR3 is TGTGCCAGCAGCTTAGAGGTTACCCCCTTAATAGGGAATGAGCAGTTCTTC. Translated, it gives CASSLEVTPLIGNEQFF.

This clonotype was detected a few times. J is TRBJ2-4 and V is TRBV15, with 9 nucleotides matching TRBD1. Germline V gives CDR1 LNHNV, CDR2 YYDKDF (reference sequence). J lost 5 bases, V lost 6 bases, and 2 bases had no gene match. This CDR3 has 13 residues. The CDR3 bases are TGTGCCACCAGTTGGACAGGGGAAAACATTCAGTACTTC. It is translated as CATSWTGENIQYF.

The V gene is TRBV30, the J gene TRBJ2-7, with 9 bases that match TRBD1. The CDR3 covers 13 residues. Per the germline V gene, CDR1 is GTSNPN and CDR2 is SVGIG (reference sequence). The V segment lost 4 bases and the J segment 2 bases; nucleotides outside the gene matches: 3. The CDR3: CAWTGTGTYEQYF. The DNA for the CDR3 is TGTGCCTGGACTGGGACAGGGACCTACGAGCAGTACTTC.

The gene calls are TRBV11-2 and TRBJ2-3; a possible D gene is TRBD2 (6 bases). CDR3 length: 15 residues. The V gene lost 0 bases and the J gene lost 4 bases, with 11 bases spanning the gap. From germline, CDR1 is SGHAT and CDR2 FQNNGV. This CDR3 reads CASSLDLGGPDTQYF. DNA for the CDR3: TGTGCCAGCAGCTTAGATTTGGGAGGCCCAGATACGCAGTATTTT.

The rearrangement uses TRBV28 and TRBJ1-1; D is undetermined. CDR1 is MDHEN and CDR2 is SYDVKM in the germline V gene. V lost 5 bases and J lost 3, with 10 bases in between. This CDR3 has 13 residues. CDR3 amino acids: CASSEPVYTEAFF. The CDR3 DNA reads TGTGCCAGCAGTGAGCCTGTATACACTGAAGCTTTCTTT.

The chain joins TRBV20-1 to TRBJ2-3; TRBD2 agrees at 15 bases. Trimming cost V 2 bases and J 7 bases; bases outside gene matches: 13. This CDR3 contains 18 residues. From germline, CDR1 is DFQATT and CDR2 SNEGSKA (reference sequence). This chain's CDR3 is CSARRPFAGTSGRYTQYF. CDR3 sequence (DNA): TGCAGTGCTAGACGCCCTTTTGCCGGGACTAGCGGGAGGTATACGCAGTATTTT.

Comment on this clonotype: As the CDR3 is not closed by the conserved phenylalanine or tryptophan, this likely results from a read error. This chain uses TRBV7-3 with TRBJ2-1; 9 bases are shared with TRBD2. The CDR3 runs 17 residues. V dropped 1 base and J dropped 2; count of bases not matched to a gene: 6. The V gene's germline CDR1 is SGHTA and CDR2 FQGTGA. CDR3 nucleotides: TGTGCCAGCAGCTTAAGGCCTAGCGGGGTGACCTACAATGAGCAGTTCTAC. Amino acid sequence: CASSLRPSGVTYNEQFY.

The chain employs TRBV15 and TRBJ2-7, with a tentative D call TRBD1 (6 bases). Deletions cut 5 bases from V and 2 bases from J, with 13 bases between. Germline assignment: CDR1 LNHNV and CDR2 YYDKDF (reference sequence). The CDR3 loop spans 14 amino acids. The CDR3 DNA is TGTGCCACCAGCGGTTACAGGGACCCCTACGAGCAGTACTTC. It is translated as CATSGYRDPYEQYF.

This clonotype was observed a handful of times. The J gene is TRBJ1-1, the V gene TRBV20-1; the D gene is possibly TRBD1 (6 bases). The ends were cut back, 5 bases at V and 1 base at J, with 14 bases in the middle. The CDR3 sequence is 14 residues long. The V gene's germline CDR1 is DFQATT and CDR2 SNEGSKA (reference sequence). CDR3 sequence: CSAPEGHGNTEAFF. CDR3 nucleotides: TGCAGTGCTCCGGAGGGACACGGGAACACTGAAGCTTTCTTT.

The chain combines TRBV4-2 with TRBJ2-7, with 14 bases fitting TRBD2. This CDR3 has 16 residues. CDR1 is LGHNA, CDR2 YNFKEQ, per germline. V was pared by 3 bases and J by 5 bases, with 6 bases of the junction left unmatched. The CDR3 DNA sequence: TGTGCCAGCAGCCAGGTCGGGACTAGCGGGAGTGACGAGCAGTACTTC. Protein sequence: CASSQVGTSGSDEQYF.

This clonotype was picked up a small number of times. The J gene is TRBJ1-4, the V gene TRBV20-1; tentatively, D is TRBD1 (6 bases). Trimming cost V 5 bases and J 8 bases, with 12 bases left between them. Germline values: CDR1 DFQATT, CDR2 SNEGSKA (reference sequence). The CDR3 covers 12 residues. CDR3 sequence reads: CSAGRGGEKLFF. CDR3 nucleotide sequence: TGCAGTGCTGGCAGGGGAGGGGAAAAACTGTTTTTT.

This clonotype came up a few times. The V gene is TRBV5-1, the J gene TRBJ2-3, with a possible D match to TRBD2 (6 bases). Germline CDR1 SGHRS, CDR2 YFSETQ. This CDR3 spans 14 amino acids. V lost 5 bases and J lost 5, with 15 bases in between. Written as DNA, the CDR3 is TGCGCCAGCAGGACTAGTGGCCGGGTAGATACGCAGTATTTT. Protein product: CASRTSGRVDTQYF.

The sample holds a few counts of this clonotype. The rearrangement joins TRBV2 to TRBJ1-1; D gene unclear. The CDR3 length is 15 residues. V was clipped by 6 bases and J by 0 bases, with 14 bases between them. Germline V gene lookup returns CDR1 SNHLY and CDR2 FYNNEI. Written as DNA, the CDR3 is TGTGCCAGCAGAGCGGACGGACGGGTGAACACTGAAGCTTTCTTT. This gives the protein CASRADGRVNTEAFF. The full variable domain, rest sourced from reference TRBV2 and TRBJ1-1, is EPEVTQTPSHQVTQMGQEVILRCVPISNHLYFYWYRQILGQKVEFLVSFYNNEISEKSEIFDDQFSVERPDGSNFTLKIRSTKLEDSAMYFCASRADGRVNTEAFFGQGTRLTVV.

The chain combines TRBV20-1 with TRBJ2-1; D call uncertain. CDR3 length equals 12 residues. CDR1 is DFQATT and CDR2 is SNEGSKA in the germline V gene (reference sequence). Trimming took 0 bases from V and 6 from J, leaving 6 bases between them. This CDR3 is CSARESTNEQFF. The CDR3 DNA follows: TGCAGTGCTAGAGAGTCTACCAATGAGCAGTTCTTC.

The chain uses TRBV4-1 and TRBJ1-5; D is ambiguous. There are 15 residues in the CDR3. Trimming pared 5 bases from V and 2 bases from J, leaving 13 bases between. Germline V CDR1 and CDR2: MGHRA, YSYEKL. The CDR3 region has the DNA TGCGCCAGCAGCTGGAACCGGGATGGCAATCAGCCCCAGCATTTT. Translation: CASSWNRDGNQPQHF.

The chain is built from TRBV18 and TRBJ1-2; D might be TRBD1 (6 bases). The V and J ends lost 6 bases and 4 bases respectively, with 18 bases between them. The germline V gene encodes CDR1 KGHSH and CDR2 LQKENI. This CDR3 is built from 15 residues. The CDR3 reads CASSPDGGAAYGYTF. The CDR3 nucleotides are TGTGCCAGCTCCCCCGATGGGGGGGCCGCCTATGGCTACACCTTC. Full variable domain (rest looked up from reference TRBV18 and TRBJ1-2): NAGVMQNPRHLVRRRGQEARLRCSPMKGHSHVYWYRQLPEEGLKFMVYLQKENIIDESGMPKERFSAEFPKEGPSILRIQQVVRGDSAAYFCASSPDGGAAYGYTFGSGTRLTVV.

V usage is TRBV6-5 and J usage is TRBJ2-3; D is unclear. The CDR3 extends over 16 amino acids. Trimming stripped 0 bases from V and 0 bases from J, with 10 bases between. CDR1 is MNHEY and CDR2 is SVGAGI in the germline V gene. CDR3 in amino acids: CASSYSPESSTDTQYF. In DNA form, the CDR3 reads TGTGCCAGCAGTTACTCGCCAGAGTCTAGCACAGATACGCAGTATTTT.

Only a few counts were recorded for this clonotype. The V gene is TRBV4-2, the J gene TRBJ2-7; D not certain. V was pared by 1 base and J by 3 bases, with 7 bases between. CDR3 length: 13 residues. From germline, CDR1 is LGHNA and CDR2 YNFKEQ. As DNA, the CDR3 is TGTGCCAGCAGCCAAGGGTCAGACTACGAGCAGTACTTC. Residues: CASSQGSDYEQYF.

This clonotype has more than one count but fewer than ten. The V gene is TRBV12-3 or TRBV12-4, the J gene TRBJ2-2, with TRBD2 as a possible D gene (8 bases). CDR3 size: 16 residues. V lost 6 bases, J lost 4 bases, and 18 bases lay in between. CDR3 bases: TGTGCCAGCAGCGTTGTAGCGGGACAGACCACCGGGGAGCTGTTTTTT. This sequence encodes CASSVVAGQTTGELFF.

In the case of this clonotype: A read error may account for a junction end that differs from germline. J is TRBJ2-1 and V is TRBV5-1; TRBD1 matches at 7 bases. This CDR3 contains 14 residues. The germline gives CDR1 SGHRS, CDR2 YFSETQ. The CDR3: CANSWDSDYNEQFF. The DNA of the CDR3 is TGCGCCAACAGCTGGGACAGCGATTACAATGAGCAGTTCTTC. Using reference TRBV5-1 and TRBJ2-1 for the parts outside the CDR3, the full variable domain is KAGVTQTPRYLIKTRGQQVTLSCSPISGHRSVSWYQQTPGQGLQFLFEYFSETQRNKGNFPGRFSGRQFSNSRSEMNVSTLELGDSALYLCANSWDSDYNEQFFGPGTRLTVL.

The DNA for the CDR3 is TGTGCCAGCAGTTCCCGTCGGGGGAGCTACGAGCAGTACTTC. Translating it yields CASSSRRGSYEQYF. The rearrangement links TRBV28 to TRBJ2-7, with TRBD2 as a possible D gene (6 bases). This CDR3 region has 14 residues. The germline CDR1 and CDR2 sequences are MDHEN and SYDVKM. Trimming took off 4 bases at V and 3 bases at J, with 13 bases between the two ends.

The chain links TRBV12-5 to TRBJ2-1; 7 bases are shared with TRBD2. The germline V gene has CDR1 LGHNT and CDR2 FRNRAP. This CDR3 comprises 17 residues. With V trimmed by 6 bases and J by 8 bases, 19 bases remained unmatched. As DNA, the CDR3 is TGTGCTAGTGGCCCGGGCCTGTCAGCGGGGAAAAAGGATGAGCAGTTCTTC. It specifies CASGPGLSAGKKDEQFF.

This clonotype occurred a few times. J is TRBJ2-1 and V is TRBV3-1; D unresolved. TRBJ2-7 matches the DNA end more closely, so the J call is doubtful. The CDR3 is 16 residues long. The germline CDR1 and CDR2 sequences are LGHDT and YNNKEL (reference sequence). For the CDR3, the DNA is TGTGCCAGCAGCCCCGCGGACGGATTTTCCTACAATGAGCAGTACTTC. As protein: CASSPADGFSYNEQYF.

Remarks on this clonotype: Sequence at one end of the junction differs from germline and may be a read error. The V and J genes are TRBV20-1 and TRBJ2-3, with D possibly called TRBD1 or TRBD2 (5 bases each). This CDR3 region has 15 residues. The V gene's germline CDR1 is DFQATT and CDR2 SNEGSKA (reference sequence). CDR3: CSAGDPRGLTGTQYF. The DNA of the CDR3 is TGCAGTGCTGGAGATCCGAGGGGCCTCACAGGTACACAGTATTTT.

This clonotype appeared a single time. This chain uses TRBV3-1 with TRBJ1-6; D unclear. The CDR3 runs 13 residues. V lost 0 bases, J lost 13 bases, and 10 bases lay in between. From germline, CDR1 is LGHDT and CDR2 YNNKEL (reference sequence). CDR3 sequence: CASSQDGLSPLHF. In DNA, the CDR3 is TGTGCCAGCAGCCAAGATGGGCTCTCTCCCCTCCACTTT.

There are a few counts of this clonotype. This chain connects TRBV12-3 or TRBV12-4 to TRBJ2-7; 10 bases line up with TRBD2. This CDR3 has 15 residues. Germline trimming cut 6 bases from V and 0 bases from J; bases unmatched to any gene: 5. The chain's CDR3 is CASRPTSGVSYEQYF. As DNA, the CDR3 is TGTGCCAGCAGACCCACTAGCGGGGTCTCCTACGAGCAGTACTTC.